What follows are 6 T cell receptor beta chains derived from one specimen sequenced in a study of STAT5B mutations in CD4+ large granular lymphocyte leukemia. Assay used: immunoSEQ multiplex PCR; TCRdb lists only in-frame clones, some missing. The repertoire holds about 40,000 clones, with roughly 76% as singletons. What was sequenced was CD4+ T cells from blood buffy coats. The receptors stem from a human donor in good health.

The CDR3 DNA is TGTGCCATCAGTGAGGGACAGGGGCAGGGTCAGCCCCAGCATTTT. Translation gives CAISEGQGQGQPQHF. The gene calls are TRBV10-3 and TRBJ1-5; 9 bases align to TRBD1. The CDR3 loop spans 15 amino acids. Germline V gives CDR1 ENHRY, CDR2 SYGVKD. The ends lost 2 bases at V and 6 bases at J; junction bases unmatched: 5.

The rearrangement links TRBV2 to TRBJ2-3; TRBD1 is a possible D gene (5 bases). This CDR3 region has 14 residues. Per the germline V gene, CDR1 is SNHLY and CDR2 is FYNNEI. The V gene lost 7 bases and the J gene lost 2 bases, with 13 bases spanning the gap. CDR3 sequence (DNA): TGTGCCAGCACACCTGACAGATTCACAGATACGCAGTATTTT. It yields the protein CASTPDRFTDTQYF.

The chain has TRBV6-5 and TRBJ1-5; the D is unclear. The CDR3 consists of 13 residues. Germline V CDR1 and CDR2: MNHEY, SVGAGI. V was shortened by 6 bases and J by 0 bases, with 6 bases between the two germline ends. The CDR3 sequence: CASSPNSNQPQHF. CDR3 DNA: TGTGCCAGCAGCCCGAATAGCAATCAGCCCCAGCATTTT.

The chain carries TRBV5-1 and TRBJ2-7; D may correspond to TRBD1 or TRBD2 (5 bases each). Trimming cost V 4 bases and J 2 bases, with 13 bases left between them. The CDR3 covers 14 residues. Germline loops: CDR1 SGHRS, CDR2 YFSETQ. For the CDR3, the DNA is TGCGCCAGCAGCCCCGGGACGGCCACCTACGAGCAGTACTTC. Encoded protein: CASSPGTATYEQYF.

The chain has TRBV10-3 and TRBJ1-3; 8 bases are a match to TRBD1. The length of the CDR3 is 17 residues. V lost 4 bases and J lost 0; bases outside the gene matches: 8. In germline, CDR1 is ENHRY, CDR2 SYGVKD. The CDR3 nucleotides are TGTGCCATCAGTGCCAATACAGGGGGTCGCTCTGGAAACACCATATATTTT. Translated, it gives CAISANTGGRSGNTIYF.

The chain has TRBV11-3 and TRBJ1-1; D is undetermined. V was cut by 4 bases and J by 11 bases, with 14 bases left in between. CDR1 is SGHNT and CDR2 is YENEEA in the germline V gene. The CDR3 sequence is 12 residues long. CDR3 nucleotides: TGTGCCAGCAGCTCGTCCGGAATTAGGGCTTTCTTT. Its protein product is CASSSSGIRAFF.